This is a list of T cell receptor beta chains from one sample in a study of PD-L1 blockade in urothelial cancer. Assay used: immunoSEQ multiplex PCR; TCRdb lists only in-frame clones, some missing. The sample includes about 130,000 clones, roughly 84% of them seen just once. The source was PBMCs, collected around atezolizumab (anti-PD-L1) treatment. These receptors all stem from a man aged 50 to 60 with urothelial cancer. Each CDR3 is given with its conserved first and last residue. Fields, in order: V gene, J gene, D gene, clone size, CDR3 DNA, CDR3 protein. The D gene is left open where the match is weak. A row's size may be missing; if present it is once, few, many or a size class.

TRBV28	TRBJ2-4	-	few	TGTGCCAGCAGCTTCCCGACGGGGGCCAAAAACATTCAGTACTTC	CASSFPTGAKNIQYF
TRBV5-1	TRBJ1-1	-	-	TGCGCCAGCAGCTCCAGGGGGAACACTGAAGCTTTCTTT	CASSSRGNTEAFF
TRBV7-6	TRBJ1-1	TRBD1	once	TGTGCCAGCAAACCGCGACAGGGTTTGAACACTGAAGCTTTCTTT	CASKPRQGLNTEAFF
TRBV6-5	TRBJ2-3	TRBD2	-	TGTGCCAGCAGTTACGACGGGACTAGCGGGAGTAATACGCAGTATTTT	CASSYDGTSGSNTQYF
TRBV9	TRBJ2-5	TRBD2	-	TGTGCCAGCAGCTCTATAGCGGGAGTAGAGACCCAGTACTTC	CASSSIAGVETQYF
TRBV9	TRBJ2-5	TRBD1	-	TGTGCCAGCAGCGTAGACAGGGGGGATGGAGAGACCCAGTACTTC	CASSVDRGDGETQYF
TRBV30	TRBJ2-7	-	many	TGTGCCTGGAGTGTATCAGGGGGGACGGGCGAGCAGTACTTC	CAWSVSGGTGEQYF
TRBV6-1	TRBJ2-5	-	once	TGTGCCAGCAGTGAAGCCATGGAGACCCAGTACTTC	CASSEAMETQYF
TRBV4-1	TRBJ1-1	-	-	TGCGCCAGCAGCCAAGAGATGAGGCCTGGAACTGAAGCTTTCTTT	CASSQEMRPGTEAFF
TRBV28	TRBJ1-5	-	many	TGTGCCAGCAGTAGGGGGGGTAGCAATCAGCCCCAGCATTTT	CASSRGGSNQPQHF
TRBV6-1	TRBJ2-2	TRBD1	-	TGTGCCAGCAGTGGACAGGGGGCAACCGGGGAGCTGTTTTTT	CASSGQGATGELFF
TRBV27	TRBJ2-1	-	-	TGTGCCAGCAGGTCCACGACAGGTTCCTACAATGAGCAGTTCTTC	CASRSTTGSYNEQFF
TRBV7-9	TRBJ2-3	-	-	TGTGCCAGCAGCTTAGTAGGCACAGATACGCAGTATTTT	CASSLVGTDTQYF
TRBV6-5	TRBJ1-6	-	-	TGTGCCAGCAGTTACATGAGGGGAGGCTCACCCCTCCACTTT	CASSYMRGGSPLHF
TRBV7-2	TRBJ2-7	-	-	TGTGCCAGCGGACTTGACCACGAGCAGTACTTC	CASGLDHEQYF
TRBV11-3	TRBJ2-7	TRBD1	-	TGTGCCAGCAGCTTAGATTCAGGGGGCCTCGACGAGCAGTACTTC	CASSLDSGGLDEQYF
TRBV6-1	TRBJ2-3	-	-	TGTGCCAGCAGTGATGGGGCGTCACGACCCACAGATACGCAGTATTTT	CASSDGASRPTDTQYF
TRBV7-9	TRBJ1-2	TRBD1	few	TGTGCCAGCAGTCCAGGGGGCTATGGCTACACCTTC	CASSPGGYGYTF
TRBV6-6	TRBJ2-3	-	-	TGTGCCAGCAGTTACGACCGCAGGGAAAATACGCAGTATTTT	CASSYDRRENTQYF
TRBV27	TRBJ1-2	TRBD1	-	TGTGCCAGCAGTTTATACAGGGGGCTCGATGGCTACACCTTC	CASSLYRGLDGYTF
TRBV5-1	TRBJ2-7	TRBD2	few	TGCGCCAGCAGCTTGGCGGCGGGAGTGGGGGAGCAGTACTTC	CASSLAAGVGEQYF
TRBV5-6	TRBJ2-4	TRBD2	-	TGTGCCAGCAGCCCACCACTAGCGGGAGGGCCTTCGGCCAAAAACATTCAGTACTTC	CASSPPLAGGPSAKNIQYF
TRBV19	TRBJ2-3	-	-	TGTGCCAGTAGTAGGCAGGACACAGATACGCAGTATTTT	CASSRQDTDTQYF
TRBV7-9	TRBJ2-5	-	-	TGTGCCAGCAGCCCTGGCTGGGACTTTCAAGAGACCCAGTACTTC	CASSPGWDFQETQYF
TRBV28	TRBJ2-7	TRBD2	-	TGTGCCAGCCAACCCGGGACTAGCGGGAACTACGAGCAGTACTTC	CASQPGTSGNYEQYF
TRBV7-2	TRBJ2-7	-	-	TGTGCCAGCAGCTTAGACTCCCCCGGGCAGTACTTC	CASSLDSPGQYF
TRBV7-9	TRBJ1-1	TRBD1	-	TGTGCCAGCAGCTTAGCTTACAGGGGGCCTAAAGCTTTCTTT	CASSLAYRGPKAFF
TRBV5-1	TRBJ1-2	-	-	TGTGCCAGCAGCTCAGGACTGTATGGCTACACCTTC	CASSSGLYGYTF
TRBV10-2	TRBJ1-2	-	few	TGCGCCAGCAGTCGGGAATCCTATGGCTACACCTTC	CASSRESYGYTF
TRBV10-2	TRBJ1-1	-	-	TGCGCCAGCAGTGACAGGGCCCTGTACACTGAAGCTTTCTTT	CASSDRALYTEAFF
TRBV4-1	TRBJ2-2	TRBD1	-	TGCGCCAGCAGCCAAGGCGACAGGGTAGGCACCGGGGAGCTGTTTTTT	CASSQGDRVGTGELFF
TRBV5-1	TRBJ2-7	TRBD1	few	TGCGCCAGCAGTAGGGGACAGGCAAACTACGAGCAGTACTTC	CASSRGQANYEQYF
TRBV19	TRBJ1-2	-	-	TGTGCCAGTAGTAGAAAATTCGGAGGAAACTATGGCTACACCTTC	CASSRKFGGNYGYTF
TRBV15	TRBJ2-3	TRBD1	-	TGTGCCACCAAACCGGGACAGTTCACAGATACGCAGTATTTT	CATKPGQFTDTQYF
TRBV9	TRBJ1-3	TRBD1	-	TGTGCCAGCAGCAGCCTTCTCGGGACAGGGTCTGGAAACACCATATATTTT	CASSSLLGTGSGNTIYF
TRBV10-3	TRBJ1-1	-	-	TGTGCCATCAGTGAGTCGGGCGTGAACGCTGAAGCTTTCTTT	CAISESGVNAEAFF
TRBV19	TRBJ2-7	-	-	TGTGCCAGTAGGCCCACCGAGGCTTTTTACGAGCAGTACTTC	CASRPTEAFYEQYF
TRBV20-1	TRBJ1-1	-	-	TGCAGTGGTCAGCGGAACACTGAAGCTTTCTTT	CSGQRNTEAFF
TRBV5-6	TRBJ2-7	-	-	TGTGCCAGCAGCTTGCGGGGCTCCTACGAGCAGTACTTC	CASSLRGSYEQYF
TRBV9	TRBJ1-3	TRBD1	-	TGTGCCAGCAGCCCACAACAGGGGGCAATTGGAAACACCATATATTTT	CASSPQQGAIGNTIYF
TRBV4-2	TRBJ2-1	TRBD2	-	TGTGCCAGCAGCCAAGATACCGGGACTAGCCGGTGGGAGCAGTTCTTC	CASSQDTGTSRWEQFF
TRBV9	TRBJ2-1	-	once	TGTGCCAGCAGCGCCGGGGTTGAGCAGTTCTTC	CASSAGVEQFF
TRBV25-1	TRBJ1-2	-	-	TGTGCCAGCAGTAATCCAACTGGCTATGGCTACACCTTC	CASSNPTGYGYTF
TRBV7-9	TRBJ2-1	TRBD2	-	TGTGCCAGCAGCCACGGCGGGGGCAATGAGCAGTTCTTC	CASSHGGGNEQFF
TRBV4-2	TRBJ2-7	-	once	TGTGCCAGCAGCCAAGGGGTAATCCGGGAGTTGGGGGAGCAGTACTTC	CASSQGVIRELGEQYF
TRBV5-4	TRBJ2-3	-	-	TGTGCCAGCAGCCCTGGGGGGTTGTGGGGCACAGATACGCAGTATTTT	CASSPGGLWGTDTQYF